Listed below are T cell receptor beta chains from one sample, sequenced in a study of T cell repertoires in ileal Crohn's disease. Clones were read by immunoSEQ multiplex PCR, and TCRdb kept only the in-frame ones, dropping some. The sample carries fewer than 15,000 clones, 70% to 90% recorded once. Sequences were obtained from ileal tissue. The receptor set was obtained from an adult with Crohn's disease. Each CDR3 is given with its conserved first and last residue. The order of the fields is clone size, V gene, J gene, D gene, CDR3 DNA, CDR3 protein. A D gene is named only where the DNA matches it firmly. Not all rows give a size; the values are once, few, many and, for expanded clones, a class.

clone_size: -
v_call: TRBV19
j_call: TRBJ2-1
d_call: TRBD2
cdr3_nt: TGTGCCAGTAGTCCCCAAACTAGCGACCTTTACAATGAGCAGTTCTTC
cdr3_aa: CASSPQTSDLYNEQFF

clone_size: -
v_call: TRBV29-1
j_call: TRBJ2-1
d_call: TRBD2
cdr3_nt: TGCAGCGTTGGGCTAGCGGCTGACAATGAGCAGTTCTTC
cdr3_aa: CSVGLAADNEQFF

clone_size: -
v_call: TRBV27
j_call: TRBJ2-5
d_call: -
cdr3_nt: TGTGCCAGCGCCCGGGACATGTCTCAAGAGACCCAGTACTTC
cdr3_aa: CASARDMSQETQYF

clone_size: -
v_call: TRBV6-6
j_call: TRBJ1-4
d_call: -
cdr3_nt: TGTGCCAGCAGTCATAATGAAAAACTGTTTTTT
cdr3_aa: CASSHNEKLFF

clone_size: -
v_call: TRBV9
j_call: TRBJ1-2
d_call: TRBD1
cdr3_nt: TGTGCCAGCAGCCCGGGACAGGAGAACTATGGCTACACCTTC
cdr3_aa: CASSPGQENYGYTF

clone_size: few
v_call: TRBV28
j_call: TRBJ1-2
d_call: -
cdr3_nt: TGTGCCAGCAGTTTAACAGCCACTAACTATGGCTACACCTTC
cdr3_aa: CASSLTATNYGYTF

clone_size: -
v_call: TRBV2
j_call: TRBJ2-7
d_call: TRBD1
cdr3_nt: TGTGCCAGCAGTGTGGCCAGGGGGCTAAACGAGCAGTACTTC
cdr3_aa: CASSVARGLNEQYF

clone_size: -
v_call: TRBV19
j_call: TRBJ1-4
d_call: TRBD1
cdr3_nt: TGTGCCAGTAGTATTTACGGACAGGGTGGCGAAAAACTGTTTTTT
cdr3_aa: CASSIYGQGGEKLFF

clone_size: large
v_call: TRBV4-1
j_call: TRBJ1-1
d_call: -
cdr3_nt: TGCGCCAGCAGCCGGAGGATCGTATTAAGTCCGGAAACTGAAGCTTTCTTT
cdr3_aa: CASSRRIVLSPETEAFF

clone_size: -
v_call: TRBV2
j_call: TRBJ2-1
d_call: TRBD2
cdr3_nt: TGTGCCAGCAGGGCTACTAGCGGCCGGAACAATGAGCAGTTCTTC
cdr3_aa: CASRATSGRNNEQFF

clone_size: -
v_call: TRBV27
j_call: TRBJ1-2
d_call: -
cdr3_nt: TGTGCCAGCAGTGGGCAGGGATACGGCTACACCTTC
cdr3_aa: CASSGQGYGYTF

clone_size: -
v_call: TRBV10-1
j_call: TRBJ2-1
d_call: -
cdr3_nt: TGCGCCAGCAGCCTGGACAGCTACAATGAGCAGTTCTTC
cdr3_aa: CASSLDSYNEQFF

clone_size: -
v_call: TRBV5-8
j_call: TRBJ2-7
d_call: TRBD1
cdr3_nt: TGTGCCAGCAGACGGACAGGTACCTACGAGCAGTACTTC
cdr3_aa: CASRRTGTYEQYF

clone_size: -
v_call: TRBV2
j_call: TRBJ1-5
d_call: TRBD1
cdr3_nt: TGTGCCAGCAGCCAACAGGGGGGGAGGAGCAATCAGCCCCAGCATTTT
cdr3_aa: CASSQQGGRSNQPQHF

clone_size: few
v_call: TRBV7-2
j_call: TRBJ2-3
d_call: TRBD2
cdr3_nt: TGTGCCAGCCCGACTAGCGGGGGGGGCACAGATACGCAGTATTTT
cdr3_aa: CASPTSGGGTDTQYF

clone_size: -
v_call: TRBV29-1
j_call: TRBJ2-3
d_call: -
cdr3_nt: TGCAGCGTCGCCCCTAGCTCGGGCACAGATACGCAGTATTTT
cdr3_aa: CSVAPSSGTDTQYF

clone_size: -
v_call: TRBV2
j_call: TRBJ1-1
d_call: -
cdr3_nt: TGTGCCAGCAGTGGGCCTTTTGGTACTGAAGCTTTCTTT
cdr3_aa: CASSGPFGTEAFF

clone_size: -
v_call: TRBV14
j_call: TRBJ2-3
d_call: -
cdr3_nt: TGTGCCAGCAGCCAGACAGGAATGAGCACAGATACGCAGTATTTT
cdr3_aa: CASSQTGMSTDTQYF

clone_size: -
v_call: TRBV5-1
j_call: TRBJ2-2
d_call: -
cdr3_nt: TGCGCCAGCAGAGCTGACAGGCCTTCGGGGGAGCTGTTTTTT
cdr3_aa: CASRADRPSGELFF

clone_size: once
v_call: TRBV19
j_call: TRBJ1-5
d_call: -
cdr3_nt: TGTGCCAGTAGTATGTCCAGGGTCGGTCAGCCCCAGCATTTT
cdr3_aa: CASSMSRVGQPQHF

clone_size: few
v_call: TRBV5-1
j_call: TRBJ2-5
d_call: -
cdr3_nt: TGCGCCAGCAGCTTGGCGGCTTCGGAGGCAGAGACCCAGTACTTC
cdr3_aa: CASSLAASEAETQYF

clone_size: -
v_call: TRBV27
j_call: TRBJ2-7
d_call: -
cdr3_nt: TGTGCCAGCAGTTTTTTGACAGGAATCCTCTACGAGCAGTACTTC
cdr3_aa: CASSFLTGILYEQYF

clone_size: once
v_call: TRBV6-4
j_call: TRBJ2-2
d_call: TRBD1
cdr3_nt: TGTGCCAGCACTCCCGGGACAGGGAACACCGGGGAGCTGTTTTTT
cdr3_aa: CASTPGTGNTGELFF

clone_size: -
v_call: TRBV5-6
j_call: TRBJ2-1
d_call: TRBD1
cdr3_nt: TGTGCCAGCAGCTTCACAGGGGCGTACAATGAGCAGTTCTTC
cdr3_aa: CASSFTGAYNEQFF

clone_size: -
v_call: TRBV11-2
j_call: TRBJ2-7
d_call: -
cdr3_nt: TGTGCCAGCAGCTTAGTCTCCAGCGCACGGCAGTACTTC
cdr3_aa: CASSLVSSARQYF

clone_size: -
v_call: TRBV27
j_call: TRBJ1-2
d_call: -
cdr3_nt: TGTGCCAGCAGTTTACGGGGGAGCTATGGCTACACCTTC
cdr3_aa: CASSLRGSYGYTF

clone_size: -
v_call: TRBV5-1
j_call: TRBJ2-1
d_call: TRBD1
cdr3_nt: TGCGCCAGCAGCCCAGGACAGGGGGGCCACAATGAGCAGTTCTTC
cdr3_aa: CASSPGQGGHNEQFF

clone_size: -
v_call: TRBV7-6
j_call: TRBJ2-3
d_call: -
cdr3_nt: TGTGCCAGCAGCCCCGACTGGTTGCGCACAGATACGCAGTATTTT
cdr3_aa: CASSPDWLRTDTQYF

clone_size: -
v_call: TRBV2
j_call: TRBJ2-4
d_call: TRBD1
cdr3_nt: TGTGCCAGCAGTGCCGGGACAGGGCGAACCTCCCTGTACTTC
cdr3_aa: CASSAGTGRTSLYF

clone_size: -
v_call: TRBV6-5
j_call: TRBJ1-4
d_call: -
cdr3_nt: TGTGCCAGCAGTCCAAGTGGGGCGCGGGAAAAACTGTTTTTT
cdr3_aa: CASSPSGAREKLFF

clone_size: few
v_call: TRBV5-1
j_call: TRBJ2-7
d_call: TRBD2
cdr3_nt: TGCGCCAGCAGCCCGGGACTAGACTACGAGCAGTACTTC
cdr3_aa: CASSPGLDYEQYF

clone_size: -
v_call: TRBV18
j_call: TRBJ1-4
d_call: -
cdr3_nt: TGTGCCAGCTCACCACCGACGGGGAACTATGAAAAACTGTTTTTT
cdr3_aa: CASSPPTGNYEKLFF

clone_size: -
v_call: TRBV5-4
j_call: TRBJ2-1
d_call: TRBD2
cdr3_nt: TGTGCCAGCAACTCTGGGACTAGCGTCAACAATGAGCAGTTCTTC
cdr3_aa: CASNSGTSVNNEQFF

clone_size: -
v_call: TRBV27
j_call: TRBJ2-1
d_call: TRBD2
cdr3_nt: TGTGCCAGCAGTCTCCCCGTACTAGCGGGAGGGCCTAGTGAGCAGTTCTTC
cdr3_aa: CASSLPVLAGGPSEQFF

clone_size: few
v_call: TRBV19
j_call: TRBJ2-1
d_call: TRBD2
cdr3_nt: TGTGCCAGTAGGAAGCTAGCGGGAGTGGCCTACAATGAGCAGTTCTTC
cdr3_aa: CASRKLAGVAYNEQFF

clone_size: -
v_call: TRBV7-2
j_call: TRBJ2-5
d_call: TRBD2
cdr3_nt: TGTGCCAGCAGCTTAGTGAGGTCGGGGGGGGAGACCCAGTACTTC
cdr3_aa: CASSLVRSGGETQYF

clone_size: -
v_call: TRBV2
j_call: TRBJ1-6
d_call: -
cdr3_nt: TGTGCCAGCAGTGGGGCCAGGCTATCCTATAATTCACCCCTCCACTTT
cdr3_aa: CASSGARLSYNSPLHF

clone_size: -
v_call: TRBV4-3
j_call: TRBJ2-1
d_call: TRBD2
cdr3_nt: TGCGCCAGCAGCCAAGATCCCGCGGGGGGGCCCGGCGATGAGCAGTTCTTC
cdr3_aa: CASSQDPAGGPGDEQFF

clone_size: -
v_call: TRBV7-6
j_call: TRBJ1-2
d_call: TRBD1
cdr3_nt: TGTGCCAGCAGCTTAGCAGGGGGCGCGGGCTATGGCTACACCTTC
cdr3_aa: CASSLAGGAGYGYTF

clone_size: -
v_call: TRBV28
j_call: TRBJ2-3
d_call: -
cdr3_nt: TGTGCCAGCAGTTTGGTGGGGCGGACAGTCACAGATACGCAGTATTTT
cdr3_aa: CASSLVGRTVTDTQYF

clone_size: once
v_call: TRBV6-1
j_call: TRBJ2-7
d_call: -
cdr3_nt: TGTGCCAGCAGGTGGGGACTCGAGCAGTACTTC
cdr3_aa: CASRWGLEQYF

clone_size: few
v_call: TRBV7-2
j_call: TRBJ2-1
d_call: -
cdr3_nt: TGTGCCAGCAGCCGTAGCTCGGGGTCCTACAATGAGCAGTTCTTC
cdr3_aa: CASSRSSGSYNEQFF

clone_size: -
v_call: TRBV6-1
j_call: TRBJ2-7
d_call: -
cdr3_nt: TGTGCCAGCACCCTAAACTACGAGCAGTACTTC
cdr3_aa: CASTLNYEQYF

clone_size: -
v_call: TRBV4-1
j_call: TRBJ1-5
d_call: -
cdr3_nt: TGCGCCAGCAGCCAAGTCGGGGTTGGGAATCAGCCCCAGCATTTT
cdr3_aa: CASSQVGVGNQPQHF

clone_size: -
v_call: TRBV19
j_call: TRBJ2-2
d_call: -
cdr3_nt: TGTGCCAGTAGGTTCTCCGGGGAGCTGTTTTTT
cdr3_aa: CASRFSGELFF

clone_size: -
v_call: TRBV7-2
j_call: TRBJ2-7
d_call: TRBD1
cdr3_nt: TGTGCCAGCAGCCTGTCAGGGGGTTCCTCATACGAGCAGTACTTC
cdr3_aa: CASSLSGGSSYEQYF

clone_size: -
v_call: TRBV5-1
j_call: TRBJ2-1
d_call: -
cdr3_nt: TGCGCCAGCAGCTTGGGCCAGGGATGGATAAATGAGCAGTTCTTC
cdr3_aa: CASSLGQGWINEQFF

clone_size: -
v_call: TRBV28
j_call: TRBJ2-7
d_call: -
cdr3_nt: TGTGCCAGCAGTGGGCGGGGCGAGCAGTACTTC
cdr3_aa: CASSGRGEQYF

clone_size: few
v_call: TRBV5-1
j_call: TRBJ1-2
d_call: -
cdr3_nt: TGCGCCAGCCGCCTCGAAGCCAACTATGGCTACACCTTC
cdr3_aa: CASRLEANYGYTF

clone_size: -
v_call: TRBV30
j_call: TRBJ1-3
d_call: TRBD1
cdr3_nt: TGTGCCGGGGCCCTTGACAGGGTGGCGTCTGGAAACACCATATATTTT
cdr3_aa: CAGALDRVASGNTIYF

clone_size: -
v_call: TRBV6-6
j_call: TRBJ1-1
d_call: -
cdr3_nt: TGTGCCAGCAGTTATGGTGGTAGCGGGCGCACTGAAGCTTTCTTT
cdr3_aa: CASSYGGSGRTEAFF

clone_size: -
v_call: TRBV15
j_call: TRBJ2-5
d_call: TRBD1
cdr3_nt: TGTGCCACCAGCAGACGGGGACAGGGACGTTACCAAGGGACCCAGTACTTC
cdr3_aa: CATSRRGQGRYQGTQYF

clone_size: -
v_call: TRBV5-1
j_call: TRBJ2-7
d_call: TRBD2
cdr3_nt: TGCGCCAGCAACCTGGGCCGACTAGCGGGAGCTTCATTCTTCTACGAGCAGTACTTC
cdr3_aa: CASNLGRLAGASFFYEQYF

clone_size: once
v_call: TRBV16
j_call: TRBJ1-2
d_call: -
cdr3_nt: TGTGCCAGCAGCCAATGGCCGTCGGGGGGTAACTATGGCTACACCTTC
cdr3_aa: CASSQWPSGGNYGYTF